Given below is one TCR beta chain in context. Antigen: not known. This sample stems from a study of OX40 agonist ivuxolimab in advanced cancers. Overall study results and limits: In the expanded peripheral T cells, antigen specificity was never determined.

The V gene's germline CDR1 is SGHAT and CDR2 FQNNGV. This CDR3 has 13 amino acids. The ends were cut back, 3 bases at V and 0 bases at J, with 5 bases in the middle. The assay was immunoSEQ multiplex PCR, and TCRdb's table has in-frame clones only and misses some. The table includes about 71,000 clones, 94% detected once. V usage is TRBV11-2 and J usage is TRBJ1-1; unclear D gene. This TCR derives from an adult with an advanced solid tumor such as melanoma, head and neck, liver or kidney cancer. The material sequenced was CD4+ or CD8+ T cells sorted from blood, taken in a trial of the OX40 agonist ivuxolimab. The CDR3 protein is CASSFKLNTEAFF. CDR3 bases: TGTGCCAGCAGCTTCAAGTTGAACACTGAAGCTTTCTTT. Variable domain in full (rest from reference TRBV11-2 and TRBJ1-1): EAGVAQSPRYKIIEKRQSVAFWCNPISGHATLYWYQQILGQGPKLLIQFQNNGVVDDSQLPKDRFSAERLKGVDSTLKIQPAKLEDSAVYLCASSFKLNTEAFFGQGTRLTVV.